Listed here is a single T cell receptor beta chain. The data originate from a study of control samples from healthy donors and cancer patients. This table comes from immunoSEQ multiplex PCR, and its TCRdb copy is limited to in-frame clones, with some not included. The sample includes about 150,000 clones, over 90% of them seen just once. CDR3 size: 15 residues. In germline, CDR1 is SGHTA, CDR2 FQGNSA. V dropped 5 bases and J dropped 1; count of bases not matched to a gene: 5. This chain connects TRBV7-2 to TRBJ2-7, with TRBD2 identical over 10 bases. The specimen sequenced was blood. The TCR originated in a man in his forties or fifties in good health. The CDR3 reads CASSILAGESYEQYF. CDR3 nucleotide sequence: TGTGCCAGCAGCATCCTAGCGGGGGAATCCTACGAGCAGTACTTC.